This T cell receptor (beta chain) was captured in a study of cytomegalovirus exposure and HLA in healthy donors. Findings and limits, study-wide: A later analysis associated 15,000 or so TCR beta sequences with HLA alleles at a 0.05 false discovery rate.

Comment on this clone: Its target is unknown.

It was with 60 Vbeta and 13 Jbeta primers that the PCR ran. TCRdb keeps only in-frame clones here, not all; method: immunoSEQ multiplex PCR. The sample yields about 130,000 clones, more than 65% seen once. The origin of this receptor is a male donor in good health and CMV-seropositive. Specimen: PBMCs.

CDR3 protein: CASSTRDYSDTQYF. The CDR3, as DNA: TGTGCCAGCAGCACGAGGGACTATTCAGATACGCAGTATTTT. The V and J genes are TRBV9 and TRBJ2-3; 7 bases are shared with TRBD2. This CDR3 has 14 residues. Germline CDR1 reads SGDLS; CDR2 reads YYNGEE. The junction had 6 bases not matched to a gene; V was cut back by 4 bases and J by 4 bases. Drawing the rest from reference TRBV9 and TRBJ2-3, the complete variable domain is DSGVTQTPKHLITATGQRVTLRCSPRSGDLSVYWYQQSLDQGLQFLIQYYNGEERAKGNILERFSAQQFPDLHSELNLSSLELGDSALYFCASSTRDYSDTQYFGPGTRLTVL.